This T cell receptor (beta chain) was sequenced for a study of CD8+CD57+ T cells in acquired aplastic anemia. Across the whole study: Average DNA yield from sorted CD4+ and CD8+ cells was around 3.2 ug.

CDR1 and CDR2 from the germline V gene are SNHLY and FYNNEI. The CDR3 is 14 amino acids. V dropped 3 bases and J dropped 4 bases, with 7 bases sitting between them. Selection for sequencing was limited to patients who had shown CD8+CD57+ cell expansion by flow cytometry. Among the patients, all had severe acquired aplastic anemia. Profiling that covered TCR beta VDJ and CDR3 relied on genomic DNA as its template. TCRdb independently ran MiXCR on the reads; one entry per CDR3 protein. The table has around 130,000 distinct CDR3 sequences, roughly 55% seen once. The rearrangement links TRBV2 to TRBJ1-6; a weak D match, TRBD1 (5 bases). The source of this sequence is a human donor with aplastic anemia. Sequenced sample: sorted CD4+, CD8+, or CD8+CD57+ T cells (not recorded which) from PBMCs. The CDR3 here is CASSDGAYNSPLHF. The DNA for the CDR3 is TGTGCCAGCAGTGATGGGGCTTATAATTCACCCCTCCACTTT.